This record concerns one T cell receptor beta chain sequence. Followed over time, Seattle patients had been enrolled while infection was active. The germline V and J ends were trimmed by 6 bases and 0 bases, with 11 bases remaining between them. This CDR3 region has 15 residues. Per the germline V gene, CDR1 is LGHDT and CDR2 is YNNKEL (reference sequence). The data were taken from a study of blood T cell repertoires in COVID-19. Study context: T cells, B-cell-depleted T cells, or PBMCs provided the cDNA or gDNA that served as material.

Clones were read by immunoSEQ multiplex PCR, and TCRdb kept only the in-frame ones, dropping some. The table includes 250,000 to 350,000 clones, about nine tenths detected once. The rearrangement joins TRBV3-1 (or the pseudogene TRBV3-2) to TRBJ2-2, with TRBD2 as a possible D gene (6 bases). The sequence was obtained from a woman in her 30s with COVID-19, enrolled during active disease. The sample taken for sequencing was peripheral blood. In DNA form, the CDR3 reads TGTGCCAGCAGAGCTGGAGGGGCGAACACCGGGGAGCTGTTTTTT. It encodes CASRAGGANTGELFF.